Listed below are T cell receptor beta chains from one sample, sequenced in a study of response to subunit inactivated influenza vaccine. TCRdb re-analysed the RT-PCR reads in MiXCR, keeping a single row per CDR3 protein. Here the sample spans 600,000 to 850,000 distinct CDR3 sequences, 14% being singletons. Sequences were derived from PBMCs from blood, sampled around 15 days before vaccination. Receptors originate from a man in his fifties or sixties who received an inactivated influenza vaccine. The CDR3 runs from the conserved cysteine through the conserved F or W. The order of the fields is J gene, V gene, D gene, CDR3 protein. A D gene is named only where the DNA matches it firmly.

TRBJ2-7 | TRBV15 | NA | CATSRDTGTYEQYF
TRBJ1-1 | TRBV5-4 | NA | CASRWGDTEAFF
TRBJ2-3 | TRBV12-3/TRBV12-4 | TRBD1 | CASCLSQGTDTQYF
TRBJ2-2 | TRBV6-1 | NA | CASIPEGEVTGELFF
TRBJ2-7 | TRBV4-2 | NA | CASSQDTASYEQYF
TRBJ1-2 | TRBV29-1 | NA | CSVAVLYGYTF
TRBJ1-4 | TRBV5-5 | NA | CASSIAGPNEKLFF
TRBJ2-7 | TRBV28 | NA | CASSEPGTSYEQYF
TRBJ1-6 | TRBV4-3 | NA | CASSQEQGVAYNSPLHF
TRBJ2-1 | TRBV20-1 | TRBD1 | CSPYRGDNEQFF
TRBJ2-3 | TRBV4-2 | TRBD2 | CASSLRRPSGGSTDTQYF
TRBJ2-4 | TRBV6-1 | TRBD2 | CASSESNASGRLNIQYF
TRBJ2-7 | TRBV27 | NA | CASKGDYPNYEQYF
TRBJ2-5 | TRBV6-2/TRBV6-3 | NA | CASSYGVGKETQYF
TRBJ2-6 | TRBV6-1 | NA | CASSKTGWGVLTF
TRBJ2-7 | TRBV7-2 | NA | CASSLARTGSNEQYF
TRBJ2-1 | TRBV20-1 | TRBD2 | CSARVASGYKSSYNEQFF
TRBJ2-5 | TRBV6-2/TRBV6-3 | TRBD2 | CASSYGLAVQTQYF
TRBJ1-4 | TRBV12-3/TRBV12-4 | TRBD1 | CASSRGGADEKLFF
TRBJ2-5 | TRBV7-2 | TRBD1 | CASSSGTVIQETQYF
TRBJ2-2 | TRBV20-1 | TRBD2 | CSARASGVWTGELFF
TRBJ1-3 | TRBV10-3 | NA | CAISDGANSGNTIYF
TRBJ1-3 | TRBV3-1 | NA | CASSPEQGRSGNTIYF
TRBJ2-7 | TRBV10-3 | NA | CAISTPGKRYEQYF
TRBJ2-2 | TRBV5-1 | NA | CASSHGQTNTGELFF
TRBJ1-5 | TRBV4-1 | TRBD1 | CASSQDGGQGNQPQHF
TRBJ2-1 | TRBV2 | TRBD2 | CASSPGLAGEGKLF
TRBJ1-5 | TRBV27 | NA | CASSFTGFGNQPQHF
TRBJ2-2 | TRBV11-2 | TRBD2 | CASSKAIAGDGELFF
TRBJ2-1 | TRBV5-1 | TRBD2 | CASSSLAGAGNEQFF
TRBJ2-1 | TRBV18 | TRBD2 | CASSPPNGRAVNEQFF
TRBJ1-1 | TRBV18 | NA | CASSRGGGAGDTEAFF
TRBJ1-2 | TRBV19 | NA | CASSIEGSYGYTF
TRBJ2-3 | TRBV4-1 | NA | CASSQVSTLQRDTQYF
TRBJ2-7 | TRBV20-1 | TRBD2 | CSAKRGVDEQYF
TRBJ2-3 | TRBV29-1 | TRBD1 | CSLGTGLRDTQYF
TRBJ2-5 | TRBV12-3/TRBV12-4 | NA | CASSRKPETQYF